This TCR beta chain derives from a study of post-analysis software for immune sequencing data. Study-wide findings and caveats: Multiple sclerosis patients showed significantly lower normalized Chao1 diversity than controls did. In patients, about 5 TRBV segments were more frequent than in controls, with TRBV5-6, TRBV5-1 and TRBV20-1 among them.

For this clonotype: Its matching antigen is unknown.

The CDR3 loop spans 19 amino acids. The V and J ends lost 0 bases and 0 bases, in that order; junction bases with no gene match: 8. Germline loops: CDR1 MNHEY, CDR2 SVGAGI. cDNA libraries of TCR beta carried unique molecular identifiers. MiXCR, run by TCRdb on the PCR reads, gives a single entry per CDR3 protein. The table includes approximately 660,000 distinct CDR3 sequences, 55% to 70% detected once. This chain joins TRBV6-5 and TRBJ2-2, with TRBD1 matching over 9 bases. Source material: blood. This receptor was identified in a girl aged 2-10 years with multiple sclerosis. The CDR3 DNA follows: TGTGCCAGCAGTTACTCGGTACTTTGGGACAGGGCGAACACCGGGGAGCTGTTTTTT. Translating gives CASSYSVLWDRANTGELFF.